This TCR beta chain was recovered during a study of T cells in Graves' hyperthyroidism and ophthalmopathy. The V gene lost 8 bases and the J gene lost 7 bases, with 24 bases spanning the gap. The CDR3 contains 16 residues. From germline, CDR1 is LNHDA and CDR2 SQIVND (reference sequence). Amplification of TCR beta CDR3 regions used RNA as the template. TCR CDR3 regions were first amplified by RT-PCR with HTBI primers. TCRdb processed the multiplex PCR reads anew with MiXCR; each CDR3 protein has one entry. This table has some 600,000 distinct CDR3 sequences, more than 45% appearing once. V gene TRBV19 combines with J gene TRBJ1-5; D uncertain. This clonotype originated in a woman aged 18-29 years with Graves' hyperthyroidism. The sample consisted of peripheral blood or thyroid tissue (not recorded which). The CDR3 sequence: CASLRRGSVVTQPQHF. In DNA, the CDR3 is TGTGCCAGTCTCCGCCGAGGGTCAGTTGTTACCCAGCCCCAGCATTTT.